One and the same sample provided the 5 T cell receptor beta chains below, sequenced in a study of CD8 T cells in Susac syndrome. Roughly 0.45 to 1 ug RNA was reverse transcribed with random hexamers. TCRdb itself ran the immunoSEQ multiplex PCR reads through MiXCR, one entry per CDR3 protein. The profile covers 170,000 or so distinct CDR3 sequences, with under 95% appearing a single time and over 0.095% taken by the ten largest. The sample comprised CD4+ T cells from PBMCs. Source of these receptors: a human donor with Susac syndrome.

The CDR3 sequence is CASSSRDRGMHTF. CDR3 DNA sequence: TGTGCCAGCAGCTCGAGGGACAGGGGGATGCACACCTTC. The chain has TRBV7-9 and TRBJ1-2, with TRBD1 matching over 11 bases. Trimming took 4 bases from V and 12 from J; bases not matched to a gene: 7. The germline CDR1 and CDR2 sequences are SEHNR and FQNEAQ (reference sequence). The CDR3 is 13 amino acids. The full variable domain, with the rest looked up from reference TRBV7-9 and TRBJ1-2, is DTGVSQNPRHKITKRGQNVTFRCDPISEHNRLYWYRQTLGQGPEFLTYFQNEAQLEKSRLLSDRFSAERPKGSFSTLEIQRTEQGDSAMYLCASSSRDRGMHTFGSGTRLTVV.

This sequence joins TRBV5-6 and TRBJ2-6; D is undetermined. CDR1 and CDR2 from the germline V gene are SGHDT and YYEEEE. This CDR3 is 15 amino acids long. V dropped 6 bases and J dropped 0 bases, with 10 bases sitting between them. As DNA, the CDR3 is TGTGCCAGCACGGCAGGTCCCTCTGGGGCCAACGTCCTGACTTTC. Amino acids: CASTAGPSGANVLTF.

V and J are TRBV11-2 and TRBJ2-1; 10 positions match TRBD2. Germline V lookup: CDR1 SGHAT, CDR2 FQNNGV. The V gene end was trimmed by 3 bases and the J gene end by 10 bases; junction bases not matched to a gene: 9. The CDR3 runs 15 residues. The CDR3 coding sequence is TGTGCCAGCAGCTTGGGCCTAGCGGGGGTAGGGGAGCAGTTCTTC. It yields the protein CASSLGLAGVGEQFF.

Only one count was recorded for this clonotype. The chain recombines TRBV6-5 with TRBJ2-2; D is unclear. There are 14 residues in the CDR3. V lost 0 bases to trimming and J lost 7 bases, with 9 bases between them. Germline V gene sequence: CDR1 MNHEY, CDR2 SVGAGI. The CDR3 protein is CASSYSGLIGELFF. Here the CDR3 DNA reads TGTGCCAGCAGTTACTCGGGTCTGATCGGGGAGCTGTTTTTT.

The genes are TRBV6-1 and TRBJ2-1, with D possibly matching TRBD2 (5 bases). This CDR3 contains 11 residues. Germline assignment: CDR1 MNHNS and CDR2 SASEGT. Trimming took 7 bases from V and 5 from J, leaving 6 bases between them. CDR3 loop: CASMRDNEQFF. In nucleotides, the CDR3 is TGTGCCAGCATGAGGGACAATGAGCAGTTCTTC.